This TCR beta chain comes out of a study of human T cells and chemical hapten exposure. As for the study in general: Patients had diphenylcyclopropenone applied to the scalp weekly throughout the approximately 25-week study. Patch tests containing 0.01% DPC, applied to the upper back, were read at 6 days.

Each cDNA molecule in the library carried unique molecular identifiers. Via MiXCR, TCRdb re-called the RACE reads, giving one row per CDR3 protein. The sample holds tens of thousands of distinct CDR3 sequences, around 7% seen once. There are many counts of this clonotype. Time point indicated: pre-sensitization, week 0. As for treatment: therapeutic diphenylcyclopropenone sensitization with weekly scalp DPC. Participating donors were patients with alopecia, aged 18 to 70 years, considered appropriate candidates for DPC. The sequences come from whole blood, collected in connection with sensitization to the hapten diphenylcyclopropenone (DPC). The receptor was derived from a woman in her twenties or thirties with alopecia areata. Some clones in this sample may be carry-over from other donors' samples.

The chain's CDR3 is CASTKLDSSQKRLNNQPQHF. Written as DNA, the CDR3 is TGCGCCAGCACCAAACTGGACAGCTCGCAAAAACGACTAAACAATCAGCCCCAGCATTTT. The gene calls are TRBV5-1 and TRBJ1-5, with TRBD1 as a possible D gene (6 bases). The CDR3 length is 20 residues. Trimming pared 6 bases from V and 3 bases from J, leaving 31 bases between. Germline loops: CDR1 SGHRS, CDR2 YFSETQ.